This T cell receptor (beta chain) was captured by sequencing in a study of cytomegalovirus exposure and HLA in healthy donors. General study points: A link between a missense DCLRE1C variant and TCR beta V- and J-gene trimming emerged from a later analysis. In a later analysis, common viral pathogens appeared linked to several of the most significant clusters.

There are 15 residues in the CDR3. The junction had 5 bases not matched to a gene; V was cut back by 3 bases and J by 5 bases. Germline CDR1 SGHRS, CDR2 YFSETQ. In regard to this clone: Its specificity is not known.

PCR used 60 Vbeta primers and 13 Jbeta primers. Generated by immunoSEQ multiplex PCR, the TCRdb table keeps only in-frame clones and is missing some. The sample comprises 180,000 or so clones, just under 80% of which are singletons, and approximately 2.9% rests with the top ten. Sequences were obtained from PBMCs. The rearrangement uses TRBV5-1 and TRBJ2-3; 11 positions agree with TRBD1. The clonotype comes from a female donor in good health and CMV-seronegative. The CDR3 region is CASSWTGGIVDTQYF. The CDR3 nucleotides read TGCGCCAGCAGCTGGACAGGGGGCATTGTAGATACGCAGTATTTT.